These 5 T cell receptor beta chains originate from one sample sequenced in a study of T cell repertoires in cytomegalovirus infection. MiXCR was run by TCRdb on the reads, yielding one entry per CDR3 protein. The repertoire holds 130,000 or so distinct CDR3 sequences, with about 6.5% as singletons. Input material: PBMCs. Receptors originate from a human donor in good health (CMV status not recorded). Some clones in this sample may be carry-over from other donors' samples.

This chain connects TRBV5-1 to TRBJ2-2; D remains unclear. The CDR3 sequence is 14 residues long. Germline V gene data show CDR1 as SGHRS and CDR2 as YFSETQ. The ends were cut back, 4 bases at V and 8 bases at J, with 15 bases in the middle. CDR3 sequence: CASSPQQGPGELFF. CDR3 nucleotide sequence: TGCGCCAGCAGCCCGCAACAAGGCCCTGGGGAGCTGTTTTTT.

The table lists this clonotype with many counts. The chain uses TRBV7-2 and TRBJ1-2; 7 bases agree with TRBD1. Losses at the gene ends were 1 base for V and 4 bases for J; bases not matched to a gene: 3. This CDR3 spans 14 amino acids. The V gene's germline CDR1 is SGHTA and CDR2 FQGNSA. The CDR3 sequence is CASSLDRGPYGYTF. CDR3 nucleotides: TGTGCCAGCAGCTTAGATAGGGGGCCCTATGGCTACACCTTC.

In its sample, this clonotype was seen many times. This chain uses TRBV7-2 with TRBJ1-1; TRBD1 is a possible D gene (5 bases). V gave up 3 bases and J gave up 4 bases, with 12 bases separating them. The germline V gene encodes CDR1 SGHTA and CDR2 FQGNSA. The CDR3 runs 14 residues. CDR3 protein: CASSFEGLATEAFF. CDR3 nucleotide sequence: TGTGCCAGCAGCTTCGAGGGGTTGGCCACTGAAGCTTTCTTT.

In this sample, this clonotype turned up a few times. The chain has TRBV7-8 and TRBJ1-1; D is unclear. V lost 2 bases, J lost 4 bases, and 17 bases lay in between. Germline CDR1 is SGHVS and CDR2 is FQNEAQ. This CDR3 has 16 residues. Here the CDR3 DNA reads TGTGCCAGCAGCTTACCAAGGACCCGCATGATCACTGAAGCTTTCTTT. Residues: CASSLPRTRMITEAFF.

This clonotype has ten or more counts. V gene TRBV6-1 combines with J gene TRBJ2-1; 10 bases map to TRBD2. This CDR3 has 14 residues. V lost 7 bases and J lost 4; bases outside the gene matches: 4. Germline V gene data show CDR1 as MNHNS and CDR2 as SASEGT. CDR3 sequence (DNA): TGTGCCAGCACCCTAGCGGGGGCGTACAATGAGCAGTTCTTC. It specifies CASTLAGAYNEQFF.